These 19 T cell receptor beta chains were all obtained from the same sample, sequenced in a study of blood T cell repertoires in COVID-19. This table comes from immunoSEQ multiplex PCR, and its TCRdb copy is limited to in-frame clones, with some not included. This sample carries about 38,000 clones, around 80% of them seen once, and the ten largest clones take 1.6%. Sequences were obtained from peripheral blood. These receptors all stem from a man aged 60 to 75 with COVID-19, enrolled during active disease.

The V call is TRBV7-6, the J call TRBJ1-1; 7 bases line up with TRBD1. Trimming at V came to 7 bases and at J to 2 bases, leaving 1 base not matched to a gene. The V gene's germline CDR1 is SGHVS and CDR2 FNYEAQ. The CDR3 length is 12 residues. CDR3: CASKGANTEAFF. Written as DNA, the CDR3 is TGTGCCAGCAAGGGGGCAAACACTGAAGCTTTCTTT.

The chain combines TRBV5-6 with TRBJ2-2, with D possibly TRBD1 on 6 matching bases. V lost 5 bases, J lost 4 bases, and 12 bases lay in between. Per germline, CDR1 SGHDT and CDR2 YYEEEE. CDR3 length equals 14 residues. CDR3 nucleotides: TGTGCCAGCAGTCTCACAGGGACCACCGGGGAGCTGTTTTTT. It is translated as CASSLTGTTGELFF.

The V call is TRBV9, the J call TRBJ1-5; TRBD1 matches 8 bases. Trimming took 4 bases from V and 6 from J; bases not matched to a gene: 6. CDR3 length equals 14 residues. Germline V gives CDR1 SGDLS, CDR2 YYNGEE. The chain's CDR3 is CASSQGQEGQPQHF. CDR3 coding DNA: TGTGCCAGCAGCCAGGGACAGGAGGGTCAGCCCCAGCATTTT.

The chain recombines TRBV12-3 or TRBV12-4 with TRBJ1-2, with D tentatively TRBD1 (5 bases). Trimming shortened V by 1 base and J by 2 bases, and 5 bases separated the two germline ends. The CDR3 length is 13 residues. The CDR3 is CASSLGQNYGYTF. The DNA of the CDR3 is TGTGCCAGCAGTTTAGGACAGAACTATGGCTACACCTTC.

The V gene is TRBV29-1, the J gene TRBJ1-5; tentative D call: TRBD1 (6 bases). V was shortened by 5 bases and J by 6 bases, with 14 bases between the two germline ends. The CDR3 has 13 residues. Germline assignment: CDR1 SQVTM and CDR2 ANQGSEA. The CDR3 DNA reads as TGCAGCGTTACGACAGGCTCGGCTCAGCCCCAGCATTTT. Amino acids: CSVTTGSAQPQHF.

This chain joins TRBV14 and TRBJ2-2; 7 bases map to TRBD1. V lost 3 bases and J lost 5; bases outside the gene matches: 6. There are 15 residues in the CDR3. CDR1 SGHDN and CDR2 FVKESK come from the germline V gene. CDR3 sequence reads: CASSQIGTATGELFF. CDR3 in DNA: TGTGCCAGCAGCCAGATCGGGACAGCAACCGGGGAGCTGTTTTTT.

The chain carries TRBV3-1 (or the pseudogene TRBV3-2) and TRBJ2-7; D not certain. The germline CDR1 and CDR2 sequences are LGHDT and YNNKEL (reference sequence). The CDR3 runs to 14 residues. Trimming cost V 0 bases and J 2 bases, with 8 bases left between them. CDR3 bases: TGTGCCAGCAGCCAAGATTCCAGCGCCTACGAGCAGTACTTC. Its translation is CASSQDSSAYEQYF.

The table lists this clone with a count of one. V usage is TRBV27 and J usage is TRBJ1-4; D may be TRBD1 (6 bases). Germline lookup yields CDR1 MNHEY and CDR2 SMNVEV (reference sequence). The CDR3 contains 15 residues. Trimming took off 1 base at V and 6 bases at J, with 12 bases between the two ends. The CDR3 reads CASSLLRGADEKLFF. CDR3 DNA: TGTGCCAGCAGTTTATTACGGGGGGCCGATGAAAAACTGTTTTTT.

The chain recombines TRBV6-1 with TRBJ1-4; TRBD1 is a possible D gene (6 bases). V was shortened by 3 bases and J by 5 bases, with 16 bases between the two germline ends. CDR3 size: 16 residues. Germline CDR1 is MNHNS and CDR2 is SASEGT. The CDR3 sequence is CASSEMAGQRNEKLFF. CDR3 coding DNA: TGTGCCAGCAGTGAGATGGCCGGACAGAGGAATGAAAAACTGTTTTTT.

The genes are TRBV6-5 and TRBJ1-1; 12 positions agree with TRBD1. The V gene's germline CDR1 is MNHEY and CDR2 SVGAGI. CDR3 size: 14 residues. The ends lost 4 bases at V and 6 bases at J; junction bases unmatched: 3. CDR3 DNA sequence: TGTGCCAGCAGTTCTCGGGACAGGGGGCCTGAAGCTTTCTTT. It is translated as CASSSRDRGPEAFF.

The table lists this clone with a few counts. The J gene is TRBJ2-7, the V gene TRBV29-1, with unresolved D. CDR3 size: 14 residues. Germline V gives CDR1 SQVTM, CDR2 ANQGSEA. The V end was cut by 5 bases, the J end by 0 bases, with 14 bases between. CDR3 nucleotides: TGCAGCGTTTCTGGGCGAGTTAACTCCTACGAGCAGTACTTC. Translating gives CSVSGRVNSYEQYF.

The rearrangement uses TRBV10-1 and TRBJ2-5; D may be TRBD1 (5 bases). V shed 4 bases and J shed 0 bases, with 6 bases lying between them. Per germline, CDR1 WNHNN and CDR2 SYGVQD (reference sequence). The CDR3 contains 13 residues. The CDR3 loop reads CASSAGYQETQYF. The CDR3 bases are TGCGCCAGCAGTGCAGGGTACCAAGAGACCCAGTACTTC.

The J gene is TRBJ1-6, the V gene TRBV19, with 10 bases matching TRBD1. V trimming: 4 bases; J trimming: 10 bases; junction bases outside the gene matches: 7. Germline V CDR1 and CDR2: LNHDA, SQIVND (reference sequence). The CDR3 covers 15 residues. Here the CDR3 DNA reads TGTGCCAGTAGTACGGGAGGACAGGGGGTATCACCCCTCCACTTT. It codes for CASSTGGQGVSPLHF.

This clone appeared a single time. The gene calls are TRBV10-1 and TRBJ1-1; TRBD1 matches 7 bases. Germline assignment: CDR1 WNHNN and CDR2 SYGVQD (reference sequence). CDR3 length equals 14 residues. V gave up 6 bases and J gave up 1 base; unmatched junction bases: 5. The CDR3 protein is CASSPRTGNTEAFF. The CDR3 DNA sequence: TGCGCCAGCAGCCCCCGGACAGGGAACACTGAAGCTTTCTTT.

Here the CDR3 reads CASSGGAGGPTGELFF. CDR3 nucleotides: TGTGCCAGCAGCGGAGGAGCGGGAGGGCCGACCGGGGAGCTGTTTTTT. The chain has TRBV9 and TRBJ2-2; 10 bases agree with TRBD2. The CDR3 runs to 16 residues. Germline CDR1 reads SGDLS; CDR2 reads YYNGEE. With 3 bases clipped from V and 5 bases from J, the junction kept 7 bases outside the gene matches.

The rearrangement links TRBV28 to TRBJ2-2; TRBD1 is a possible D gene (6 bases). CDR1 is MDHEN, CDR2 SYDVKM, per germline. The ends were cut back, 2 bases at V and 7 bases at J, with 14 bases in the middle. There are 15 residues in the CDR3. The CDR3 loop reads CASSLSQGFGGELFF. The CDR3 DNA is TGTGCCAGCAGTTTAAGTCAGGGGTTCGGCGGGGAGCTGTTTTTT.

CDR3 in DNA: TGTGCCAGCTCACCACCAAATACTTCTGGAAACACCATATATTTT. It yields the protein CASSPPNTSGNTIYF. The chain employs TRBV18 and TRBJ1-3; D not certain. Germline V gene lookup returns CDR1 KGHSH and CDR2 LQKENI. The ends were cut back, 0 bases at V and 1 base at J, with 7 bases in the middle. The CDR3 totals 15 residues.

V gene TRBV7-2 combines with J gene TRBJ2-3; TRBD1 matches 10 bases. The CDR3 loop spans 15 amino acids. V gave up 5 bases and J gave up 3 bases; unmatched junction bases: 5. Germline assignment: CDR1 SGHTA and CDR2 FQGNSA. The CDR3 DNA sequence: TGTGCCAGCAGCCAGGGACAGGGGAGGACAGATACGCAGTATTTT. Residues: CASSQGQGRTDTQYF.

This sequence joins TRBV27 and TRBJ1-2; D not certain. Per germline, CDR1 MNHEY and CDR2 SMNVEV (reference sequence). V lost 2 bases and J lost 8, with 18 bases in between. CDR3 size: 15 residues. For the CDR3, the DNA is TGTGCCAGCAGTTTAAGCGGAAGGGCTAGTACGGGCTACACCTTC. This codes for CASSLSGRASTGYTF.